This T cell receptor beta chain was recovered during a study of PD-L1 blockade in urothelial cancer. For the study at large: Bladder-origin urothelial cancer in males described twenty-five of the 29 patients. Blood analysis took place 3 weeks (second dose) and 6 weeks after treatment start. Findings and caveats of the study: Patients with durable benefit had greater blood expansion of tumor-associated TCR clones 3 weeks into treatment.

Time point indicated: peripheral blood 6 weeks after treatment start. Remarks on this clone: Its specificity is unknown.

Sequencing was performed with immunoSEQ multiplex PCR; in TCRdb, only in-frame clones are kept and a portion is missing. The table includes about 51,000 clones, around 90% detected once. This CDR3 region has 13 residues. Per germline, CDR1 ENHRY and CDR2 SYGVKD. V was pared by 2 bases and J by 1 base, with 6 bases between. This chain links TRBV10-3 with TRBJ2-7, with a tentative D call TRBD2 (5 bases). Sequencing used PBMCs, obtained around atezolizumab (anti-PD-L1) treatment. The clonotype comes from a man in his 60s with urothelial cancer. The CDR3 protein is CAISERTSYEQYF. The DNA for the CDR3 is TGTGCCATCAGTGAGCGGACTTCCTACGAGCAGTACTTC.